This T cell receptor beta chain was sequenced for a study of shared clonotypes between healthy human individuals. Study background: There were three CD4 naive, three CD4 memory, two CD8 naive and one CD8 memory plates per donor. Findings and caveats of the study: Even with large depth, rarefaction showed that sorted-subset sequencing was incomplete.

Sequenced by immunoSEQ multiplex PCR; TCRdb stores in-frame clones only, minus some. Here the sample spans about 1.1 million clones, about 80% being singletons. Germline values: CDR1 LGHNA, CDR2 YNFKEQ. V shed 3 bases and J 4 bases; nucleotides not matched to a gene: 12. This CDR3 spans 18 amino acids. CD45RA-negative memory and CD45RA+ naive subsets were split from the CD4+ cells. Comments on this clone: Its antigen remains unidentified.

The chain combines TRBV4-2 with TRBJ2-3; TRBD2 aligns across 11 bases. The sample comprised memory CD4+ T cells from PBMCs. Subset meaning: CD45RA-negative fraction. This clonotype was obtained from a man younger than 30 in good health. Some clones in this sample may be carry-over from other donors' samples. The CDR3 spells CASSQEPSIAGGADTQYF. CDR3 sequence (DNA): TGTGCCAGCAGCCAGGAACCTTCTATAGCGGGAGGGGCAGATACGCAGTATTTT.